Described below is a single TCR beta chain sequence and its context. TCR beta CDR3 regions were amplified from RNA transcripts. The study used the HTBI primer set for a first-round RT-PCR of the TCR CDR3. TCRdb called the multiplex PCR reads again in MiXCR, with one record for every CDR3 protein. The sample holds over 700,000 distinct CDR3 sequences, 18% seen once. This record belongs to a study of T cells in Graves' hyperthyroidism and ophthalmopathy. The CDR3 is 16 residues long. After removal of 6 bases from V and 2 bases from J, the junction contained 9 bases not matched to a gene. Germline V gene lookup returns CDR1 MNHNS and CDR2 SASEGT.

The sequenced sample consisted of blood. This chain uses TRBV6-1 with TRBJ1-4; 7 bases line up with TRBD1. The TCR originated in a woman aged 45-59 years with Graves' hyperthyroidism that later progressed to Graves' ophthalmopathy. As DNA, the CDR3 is TGTGCCAGCAGCAGATCGGCGGGACAGACTAATGAAAAACTGTTTTTT. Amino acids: CASSRSAGQTNEKLFF.